The TCR beta chain described here comes from a study of cytomegalovirus exposure and HLA in healthy donors. Study-level results: For most TCR sequences rarity was the rule, although some public TCRs occurred in many donors. Later analysis showed TCR association rates varying by HLA locus, highest for DRB1 and lowest for HLA-C. Donors were assumed by presence/absence analyses to have roughly uniform sequencing depth. It was reported that the classifier diagnosed cytomegalovirus status with high specificity and sensitivity in both the original and validation cohorts.

The V end lost 0 bases, the J end lost 1 base, and 3 bases lay between the germline ends. This CDR3 is 14 amino acids long. CDR1 is MNHEY and CDR2 is SVGAGI in the germline V gene. With regard to this clone: What it binds is unknown.

PCR primers comprised 60 Vbeta and 13 Jbeta primers. The assay was immunoSEQ multiplex PCR, and TCRdb's table has in-frame clones only and misses some. The top ten clones hold about 2.1% of a sample with approximately 160,000 clones, 75% to 85% of them seen once. J is TRBJ2-2 and V is TRBV6-5; D is unresolved. The specimen sequenced was PBMCs. This receptor was obtained from a woman aged 18-30 years in good health and CMV-seronegative. The CDR3 sequence: CASSYSRNTGELFF. CDR3 in DNA: TGTGCCAGCAGTTACTCTCGGAACACCGGGGAGCTGTTTTTT.